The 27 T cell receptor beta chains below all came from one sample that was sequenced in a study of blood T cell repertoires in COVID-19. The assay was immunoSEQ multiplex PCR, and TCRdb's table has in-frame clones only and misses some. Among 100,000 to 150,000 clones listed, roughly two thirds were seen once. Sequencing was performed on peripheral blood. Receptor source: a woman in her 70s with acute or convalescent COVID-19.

The CDR3 DNA reads TGTGCTAGTGAAAGCTGGGAGTCTTATGAGCAGTACTTC. Protein product: CASESWESYEQYF. The chain recombines TRBV12-5 with TRBJ2-7, with TRBD2 as a possible D gene (5 bases). Trimming removed 7 bases from V and 7 bases from J, with 17 bases in between. The CDR3 length is 13 residues. Looked up from germline, CDR1 is LGHNT and CDR2 is FRNRAP.

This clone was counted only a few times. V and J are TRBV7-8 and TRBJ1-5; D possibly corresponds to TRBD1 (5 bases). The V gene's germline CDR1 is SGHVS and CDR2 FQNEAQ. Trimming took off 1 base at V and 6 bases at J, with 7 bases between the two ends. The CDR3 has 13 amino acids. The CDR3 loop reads CASSLGGGQPQHF. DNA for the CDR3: TGTGCCAGCAGCTTAGGGGGCGGTCAGCCCCAGCATTTT.

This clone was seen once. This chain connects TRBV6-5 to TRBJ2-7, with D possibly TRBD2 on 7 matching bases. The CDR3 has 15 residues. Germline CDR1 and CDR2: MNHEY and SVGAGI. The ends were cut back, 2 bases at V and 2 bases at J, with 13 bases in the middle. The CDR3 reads CASSYGGGPTYEQYF. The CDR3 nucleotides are TGTGCCAGCAGTTACGGGGGGGGGCCAACCTACGAGCAGTACTTC.

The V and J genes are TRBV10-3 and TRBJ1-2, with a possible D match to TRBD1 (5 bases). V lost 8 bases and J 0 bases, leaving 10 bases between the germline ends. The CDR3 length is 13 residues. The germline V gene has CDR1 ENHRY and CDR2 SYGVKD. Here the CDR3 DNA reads TGTGCCATCTCAGCAGGGACTAACTATGGCTACACCTTC. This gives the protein CAISAGTNYGYTF.

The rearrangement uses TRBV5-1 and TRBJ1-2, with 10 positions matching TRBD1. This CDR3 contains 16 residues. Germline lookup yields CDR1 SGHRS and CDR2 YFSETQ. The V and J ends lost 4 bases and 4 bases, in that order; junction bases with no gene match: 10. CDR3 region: CASSHGTGVLGYGYTF. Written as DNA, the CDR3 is TGCGCCAGCAGCCACGGGACAGGGGTGCTAGGCTATGGCTACACCTTC.

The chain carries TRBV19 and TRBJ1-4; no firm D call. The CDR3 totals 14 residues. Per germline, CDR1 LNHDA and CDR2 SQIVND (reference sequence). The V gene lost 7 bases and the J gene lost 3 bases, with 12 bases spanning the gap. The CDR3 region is CASTETNSNEKLFF. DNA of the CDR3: TGTGCCAGTACCGAGACAAACTCTAATGAAAAACTGTTTTTT.

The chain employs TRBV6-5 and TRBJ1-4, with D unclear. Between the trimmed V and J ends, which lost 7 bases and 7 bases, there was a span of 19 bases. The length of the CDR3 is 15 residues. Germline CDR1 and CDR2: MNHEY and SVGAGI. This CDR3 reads CASNQVVGGREKLFF. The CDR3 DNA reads TGTGCCAGCAACCAAGTGGTGGGAGGGCGTGAAAAACTGTTTTTT.

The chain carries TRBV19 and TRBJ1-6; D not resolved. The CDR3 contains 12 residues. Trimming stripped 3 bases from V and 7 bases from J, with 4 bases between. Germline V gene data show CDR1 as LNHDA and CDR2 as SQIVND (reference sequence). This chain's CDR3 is CASSMENSPLHF. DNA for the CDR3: TGTGCCAGTAGTATGGAGAATTCACCCCTCCACTTT.

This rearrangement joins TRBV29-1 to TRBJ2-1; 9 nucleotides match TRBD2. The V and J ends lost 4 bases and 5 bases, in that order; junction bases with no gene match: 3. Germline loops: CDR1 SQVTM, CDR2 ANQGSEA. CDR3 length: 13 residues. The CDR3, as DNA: TGCAGCGTTGGAGGACTAGCGAACAATGAGCAGTTCTTC. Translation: CSVGGLANNEQFF.

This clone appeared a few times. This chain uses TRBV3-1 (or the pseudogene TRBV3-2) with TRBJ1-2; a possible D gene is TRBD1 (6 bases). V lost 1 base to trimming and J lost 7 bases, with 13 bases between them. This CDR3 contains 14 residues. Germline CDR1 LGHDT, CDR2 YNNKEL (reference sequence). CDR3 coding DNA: TGTGCCAGCAGCCAAGTGGATGTAGGGGGTGGCTACACCTTC. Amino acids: CASSQVDVGGGYTF.

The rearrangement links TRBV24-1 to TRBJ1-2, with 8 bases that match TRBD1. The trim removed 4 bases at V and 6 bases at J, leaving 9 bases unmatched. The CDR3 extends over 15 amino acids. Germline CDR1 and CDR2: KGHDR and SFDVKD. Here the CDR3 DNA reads TGTGCCACCAGTGACCAGGACAGGGAAAAGCATGGCTACACCTTC. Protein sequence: CATSDQDREKHGYTF.

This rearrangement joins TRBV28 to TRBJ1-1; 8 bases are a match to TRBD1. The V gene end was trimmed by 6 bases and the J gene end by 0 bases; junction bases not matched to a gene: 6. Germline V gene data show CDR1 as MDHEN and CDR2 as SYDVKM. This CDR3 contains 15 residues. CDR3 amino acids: CASSPGTGLNTEAFF. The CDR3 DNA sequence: TGTGCCAGCAGCCCCGGGACAGGTTTGAACACTGAAGCTTTCTTT.

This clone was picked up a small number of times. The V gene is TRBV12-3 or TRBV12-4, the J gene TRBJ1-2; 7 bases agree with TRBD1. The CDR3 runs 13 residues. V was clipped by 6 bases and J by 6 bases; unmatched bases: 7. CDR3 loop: CASSRDRVNGYTF. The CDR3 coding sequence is TGTGCCAGCAGCCGCGACAGGGTCAATGGCTACACCTTC.

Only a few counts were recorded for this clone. In nucleotides, the CDR3 is TGTGCCAGCAGCATTGGGACACTTGAAGCTTTCTTT. Amino acids: CASSIGTLEAFF. The chain joins TRBV13 to TRBJ1-1; maybe TRBD1 (6 bases). V lost 5 bases to trimming and J lost 7 bases, with 11 bases between them. The germline CDR1 and CDR2 sequences are PRHDT and FYEKMQ (reference sequence). This CDR3 has 12 residues. Full variable domain (missing parts from reference TRBV13 and TRBJ1-1): AAGVIQSPRHLIKEKRETATLKCYPIPRHDTVYWYQQGPGQDPQFLISFYEKMQSDKGSIPDRFSAQQFSDYHSELNMSSLELGDSALYFCASSIGTLEAFFGQGTRLTVV.

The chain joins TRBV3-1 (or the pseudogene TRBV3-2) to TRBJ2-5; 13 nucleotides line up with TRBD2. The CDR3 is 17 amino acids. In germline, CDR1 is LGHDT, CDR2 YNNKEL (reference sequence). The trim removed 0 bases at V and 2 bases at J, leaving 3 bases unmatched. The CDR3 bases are TGTGCCAGCAGCCAAGAATGGGGACTAGCGGGACAAGAGACCCAGTACTTC. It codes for CASSQEWGLAGQETQYF.

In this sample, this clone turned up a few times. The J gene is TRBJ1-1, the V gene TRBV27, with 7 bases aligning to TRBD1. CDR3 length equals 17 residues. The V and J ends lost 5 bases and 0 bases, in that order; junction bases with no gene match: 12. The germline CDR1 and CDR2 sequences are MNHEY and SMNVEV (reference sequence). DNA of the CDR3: TGTGCCAGCAGTCCCCACGGAGGACAGGAACTGAACACTGAAGCTTTCTTT. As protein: CASSPHGGQELNTEAFF.

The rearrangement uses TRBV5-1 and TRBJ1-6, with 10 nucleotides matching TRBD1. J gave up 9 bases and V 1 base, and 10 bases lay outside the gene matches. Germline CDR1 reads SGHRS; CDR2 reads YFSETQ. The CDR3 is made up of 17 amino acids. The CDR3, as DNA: TGCGCCAGCAGCTTGAGTCTCGAACGGACAGGGGGTTCACCCCTCCACTTT. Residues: CASSLSLERTGGSPLHF.

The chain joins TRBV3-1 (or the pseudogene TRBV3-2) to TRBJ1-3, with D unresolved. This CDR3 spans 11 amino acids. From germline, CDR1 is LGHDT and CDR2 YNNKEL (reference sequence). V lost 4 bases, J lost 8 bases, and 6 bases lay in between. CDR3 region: CASSPADTIYF. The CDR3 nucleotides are TGTGCCAGCAGCCCGGCGGACACCATATATTTT.

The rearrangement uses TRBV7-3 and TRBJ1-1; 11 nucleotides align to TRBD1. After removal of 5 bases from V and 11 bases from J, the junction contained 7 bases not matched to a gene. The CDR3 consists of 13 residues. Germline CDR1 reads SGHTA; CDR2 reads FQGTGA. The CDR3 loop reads CASSALGQGAAFF. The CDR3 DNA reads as TGTGCCAGCAGCGCCCTCGGACAGGGGGCGGCTTTCTTT.

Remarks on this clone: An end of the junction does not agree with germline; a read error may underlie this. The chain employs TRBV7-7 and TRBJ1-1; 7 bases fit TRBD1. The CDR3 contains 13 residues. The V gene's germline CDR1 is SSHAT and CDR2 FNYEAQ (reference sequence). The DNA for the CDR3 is TGTGCTAGCAGCCGGGACAGGAACACTGAAGCTTTCTTT. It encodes CASSRDRNTEAFF.

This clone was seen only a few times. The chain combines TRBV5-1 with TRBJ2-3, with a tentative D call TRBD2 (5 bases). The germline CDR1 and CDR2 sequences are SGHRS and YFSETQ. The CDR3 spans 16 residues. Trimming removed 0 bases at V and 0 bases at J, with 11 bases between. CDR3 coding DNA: TGCGCCAGCAGCTTGGTAGGCGGGTGGAGCACAGATACGCAGTATTTT. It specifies CASSLVGGWSTDTQYF.

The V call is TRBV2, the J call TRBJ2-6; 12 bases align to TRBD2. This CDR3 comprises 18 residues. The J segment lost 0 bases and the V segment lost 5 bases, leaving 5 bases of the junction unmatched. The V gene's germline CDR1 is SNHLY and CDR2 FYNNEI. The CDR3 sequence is CASSPLAGGRSGANVLTF. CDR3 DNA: TGTGCCAGCAGTCCACTAGCGGGGGGTCGCTCTGGGGCCAACGTCCTGACTTTC.

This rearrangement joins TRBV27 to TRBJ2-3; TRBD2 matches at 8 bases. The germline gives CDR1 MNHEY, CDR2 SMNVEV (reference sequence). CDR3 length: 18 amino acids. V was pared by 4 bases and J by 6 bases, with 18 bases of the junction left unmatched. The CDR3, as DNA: TGTGCCAGCAGTTCAAACCGGGGGGTAGCGGGACACGTGGATACGCAGTATTTT. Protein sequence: CASSSNRGVAGHVDTQYF.

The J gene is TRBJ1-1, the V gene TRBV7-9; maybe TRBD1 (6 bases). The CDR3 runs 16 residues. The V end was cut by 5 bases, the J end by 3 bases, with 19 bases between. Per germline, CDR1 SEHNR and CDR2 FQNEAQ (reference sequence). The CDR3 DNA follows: TGTGCCAGCAGCCCCTCGCCTATATACAGGGACACTGAAGCTTTCTTT. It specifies CASSPSPIYRDTEAFF.

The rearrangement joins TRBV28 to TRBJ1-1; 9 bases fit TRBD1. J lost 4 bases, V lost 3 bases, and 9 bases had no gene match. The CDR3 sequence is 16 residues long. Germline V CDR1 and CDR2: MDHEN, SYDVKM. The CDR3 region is CASSLIQGAQATEAFF. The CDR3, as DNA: TGTGCCAGCAGTTTGATACAGGGGGCGCAAGCCACTGAAGCTTTCTTT.

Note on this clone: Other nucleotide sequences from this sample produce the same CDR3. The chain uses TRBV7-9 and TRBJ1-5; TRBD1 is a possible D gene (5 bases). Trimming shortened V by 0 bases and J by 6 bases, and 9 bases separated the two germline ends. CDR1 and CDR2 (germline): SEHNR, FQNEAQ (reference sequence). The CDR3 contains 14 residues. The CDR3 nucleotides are TGTGCCAGCAGCTTAGCAGGGGAGGGTCAGCCCCAGCATTTT. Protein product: CASSLAGEGQPQHF. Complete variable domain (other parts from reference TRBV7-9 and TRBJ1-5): DTGVSQNPRHKITKRGQNVTFRCDPISEHNRLYWYRQTLGQGPEFLTYFQNEAQLEKSRLLSDRFSAERPKGSFSTLEIQRTEQGDSAMYLCASSLAGEGQPQHFGDGTRLSIL.

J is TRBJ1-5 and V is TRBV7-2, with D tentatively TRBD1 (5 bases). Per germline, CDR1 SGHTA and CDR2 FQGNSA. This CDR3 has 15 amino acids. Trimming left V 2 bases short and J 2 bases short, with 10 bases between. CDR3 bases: TGTGCCAGCAGCTTATCGGGGGTGGGCAATCAGCCCCAGCATTTT. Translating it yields CASSLSGVGNQPQHF.